This T cell receptor (beta chain) came from a study of early T cells in non-severe SARS-CoV-2 infection. Study context: Bulk RNA from unsorted whole blood was sequenced; chains were unpaired.

This clonotype was seen at least ten times. What it binds is not known. General observations from the study: Clonotype matching in VDJdb favored anti-spike CD8 responses and did not capture private and CD4 specificities.

Trimming left V 5 bases short and J 3 bases short, with 11 bases between. The CDR3 covers 13 residues. CDR1 and CDR2 from the germline V gene are SGHRS and YFSETQ. Unique molecular identifiers (one per individual cDNA molecule) were attached. TCRdb re-derived calls from the 5' RACE reads in MiXCR, one entry per CDR3 protein. This sample has around 50,000 distinct CDR3 sequences, with approximately 6% found just once. This TCR was sampled from an adult who was a healthcare worker with PCR-confirmed SARS-CoV-2 infection or an uninfected control (not recorded which). The sequenced sample consisted of whole blood. The J gene is TRBJ1-1, the V gene TRBV5-1; D might be TRBD1 (5 bases). In nucleotides, the CDR3 is TGCGCCAGCAGAATAGGGGTGGACACTGAAGCTTTCTTT. Amino acid sequence: CASRIGVDTEAFF. The full variable domain, completed using reference TRBV5-1 and TRBJ1-1, is KAGVTQTPRYLIKTRGQQVTLSCSPISGHRSVSWYQQTPGQGLQFLFEYFSETQRNKGNFPGRFSGRQFSNSRSEMNVSTLELGDSALYLCASRIGVDTEAFFGQGTRLTVV.